This T cell receptor beta chain is drawn from a study of blood T cells in healthy people across ages. General observations from the study: From one million sequenced T cells, diversity estimates were lower bounds. Fewer expanded clones and more diversity marked long-lived versus aged donors. A strong correlation between TCR beta diversity and naive T cell percentage was seen.

The CDR3 consists of 14 residues. Trimming removed 7 bases from V and 9 bases from J; junction bases left unmatched: 8. Germline loops: CDR1 MNHEY, CDR2 SMNVEV (reference sequence). With a J-beta primer mix and a sample-barcoded 5' primer, a second PCR ran about 6 to 11 cycles. Researchers report that each sample yielded at least 2.5 million CDR3-containing paired-end reads. TCRdb re-analysed the 5' RACE reads in MiXCR, keeping a single row per CDR3 protein. The sample holds about 1,600,000 distinct CDR3 sequences, 42% seen once. With regard to this clonotype: Its specificity is unknown.

The chain links TRBV27 to TRBJ1-6; 8 nucleotides agree with TRBD1. This receptor was obtained from a woman under 30 in good health. The sequencing input was blood. The CDR3, as DNA: TGTGCCAGCACCCAGGACAGGGTTGGTTCACCCCTCCACTTT. Translation: CASTQDRVGSPLHF.